The source of this T cell receptor (beta chain) is a study of post-analysis software for immune sequencing data. On the study more broadly: Recorded subtypes: relapsing-remitting, secondary progressive, progressive-relapsing; some patients unannotated.

Incorporated into the TCR beta cDNA libraries were unique molecular identifiers, which served to reduce PCR and sequencing biases. About 500,000 cDNA molecules came from roughly 0.93 to 9.6 million T cells. Each CDR3 protein gets one entry after TCRdb re-called the PCR reads with MiXCR. The sample includes some 690,000 distinct CDR3 sequences, just under 30% of them seen just once. Study results and limitations: About 5 TRBV segments occurring more often in patients than controls included TRBV5-6, TRBV5-1 and TRBV20-1. Clustering by F measure revealed strong co-clustering among samples prepared together in one batch. The normalized Chao1 diversity of multiple sclerosis patients was significantly lower than that of controls.

Germline V CDR1 and CDR2: SGHTA, FQGNSA. Trimming took off 1 base at V and 0 bases at J, with 7 bases between the two ends. CDR3 size: 14 residues. Details on this clonotype: Its antigen is unidentified.

The chain joins TRBV7-2 to TRBJ2-7; D remains ambiguous. This clonotype was sampled from a girl between 10 and 17 years old with multiple sclerosis. Sequenced input: blood. This chain's CDR3 is CASSLGLNSYEQYF. The CDR3, as DNA: TGTGCCAGCAGCTTAGGACTCAACTCCTACGAGCAGTACTTC.